A single sample is the source of the 6 T cell receptor beta chains below, sequenced in a study of blood T cells in healthy people across ages. A second about 7 to 12 cycle PCR used barcoded and J-beta primers. TCRdb used MiXCR to reprocess the 5' RACE reads, holding one entry per CDR3 protein. This table has around 780,000 distinct CDR3 sequences, just over 55% appearing once. The sequenced sample was blood. The receptors here all came from a man in his forties in good health.

This clonotype occurred many times. The chain links TRBV29-1 to TRBJ2-1; perhaps TRBD2 as D (6 bases). This CDR3 has 13 amino acids. With 3 bases removed from V and 3 bases from J, the gap between germline ends came to 9 bases. CDR1 is SQVTM, CDR2 ANQGSEA, per germline. CDR3 nucleotide sequence: TGCAGCGTTGATGGCGGGAACTACAATGAGCAGTTCTTC. Protein sequence: CSVDGGNYNEQFF.

This clonotype showed up just a few times. The chain has TRBV29-1 and TRBJ2-2, with 8 bases that match TRBD1. Germline CDR1 reads SQVTM; CDR2 reads ANQGSEA. Trimming at V came to 4 bases and at J to 7 bases, leaving 8 bases not matched to a gene. The CDR3 sequence is 14 residues long. The CDR3 loop reads CSVASRGTGGELFF. CDR3 DNA: TGCAGCGTTGCAAGTCGCGGGACAGGCGGGGAGCTGTTTTTT.

This clonotype was recorded a few times. The rearrangement joins TRBV29-1 to TRBJ1-4; 9 bases align to TRBD1. The V gene's germline CDR1 is SQVTM and CDR2 ANQGSEA. The junction had 5 bases not matched to a gene; V was cut back by 6 bases and J by 3 bases. The CDR3 is 14 residues long. Written as DNA, the CDR3 is TGCAGCGTGCGACAGGGGGTTGCTAATGAAAAACTGTTTTTT. This translates into CSVRQGVANEKLFF.

This clonotype was counted many times. This chain uses TRBV10-2 with TRBJ2-3; D not resolved. Trimming removed 5 bases from V and 5 bases from J, with 5 bases in between. The CDR3 extends over 11 amino acids. Germline V CDR1 and CDR2: WSHSY, SAAADI. The CDR3 region is CASSTLDTQYF. As DNA, the CDR3 is TGCGCCAGCAGTACCCTAGATACGCAGTATTTT.

This clonotype was detected once. V gene TRBV7-2 combines with J gene TRBJ2-1, with 9 bases aligning to TRBD1. The CDR3 contains 14 residues. Per germline, CDR1 SGHTA and CDR2 FQGNSA. V trimming: 0 bases; J trimming: 10 bases; junction bases outside the gene matches: 4. CDR3 sequence reads: CASSLATGGREQFF. The CDR3 DNA reads TGTGCCAGCAGCTTAGCCACAGGGGGCCGGGAGCAGTTCTTC.

V gene TRBV20-1 combines with J gene TRBJ2-1; D might be TRBD2 (6 bases). The length of the CDR3 is 17 residues. V was trimmed by 0 bases and J by 0 bases, leaving 15 bases between them. Germline V lookup: CDR1 DFQATT, CDR2 SNEGSKA (reference sequence). CDR3 DNA: TGCAGTGCTAGAGATCCTGGCGGGGCCACCTCCTACAATGAGCAGTTCTTC. Translated, it gives CSARDPGGATSYNEQFF.